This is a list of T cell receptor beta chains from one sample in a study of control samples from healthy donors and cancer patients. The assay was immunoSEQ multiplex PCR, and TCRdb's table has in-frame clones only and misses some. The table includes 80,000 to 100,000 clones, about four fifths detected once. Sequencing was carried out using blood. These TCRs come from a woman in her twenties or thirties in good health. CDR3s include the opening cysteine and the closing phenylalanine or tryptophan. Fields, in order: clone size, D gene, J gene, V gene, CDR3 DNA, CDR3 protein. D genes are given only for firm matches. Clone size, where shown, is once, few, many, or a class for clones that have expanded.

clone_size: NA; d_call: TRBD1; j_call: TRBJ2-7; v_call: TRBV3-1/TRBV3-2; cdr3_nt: TGTGCCAGCAGCCTATCCGGGACAGCCATCGGCGAGCAGTACTTC; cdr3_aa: CASSLSGTAIGEQYF
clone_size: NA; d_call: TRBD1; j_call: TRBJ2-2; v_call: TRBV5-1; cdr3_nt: TGCGCCAGCAGTTCCGGGACAGGGAACACCGGGGAGCTGTTTTTT; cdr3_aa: CASSSGTGNTGELFF
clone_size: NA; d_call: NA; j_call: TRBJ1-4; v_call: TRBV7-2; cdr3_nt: TGTGCCAGCAGTTCGCCGGGACGGTCAAATGAAAAACTGTTTTTT; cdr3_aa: CASSSPGRSNEKLFF
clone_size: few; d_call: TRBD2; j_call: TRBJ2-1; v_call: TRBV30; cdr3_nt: TGTGCCTGGAGCTTTAGCGGGGGAGGTGAGCAGTTCTTC; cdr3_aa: CAWSFSGGGEQFF
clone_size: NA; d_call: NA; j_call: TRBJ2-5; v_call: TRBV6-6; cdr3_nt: TGTGCCAGCCGGGACGTAGAGACCCAGTACTTC; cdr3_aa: CASRDVETQYF
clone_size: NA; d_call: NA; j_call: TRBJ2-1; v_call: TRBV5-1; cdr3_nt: TGCGCCAGCAGCTTGGTTGAAGATGAGCAGTTCTTC; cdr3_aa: CASSLVEDEQFF
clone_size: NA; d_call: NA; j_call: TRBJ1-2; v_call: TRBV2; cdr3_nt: TGTGCCAGCAACAGTGAAACCTATGGCTACACCTTC; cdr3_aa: CASNSETYGYTF
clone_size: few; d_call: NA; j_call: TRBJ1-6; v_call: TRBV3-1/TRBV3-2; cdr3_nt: TGTGCCAGCAGTCAAGGGAGAGGACATTCACCCCTCCACTTT; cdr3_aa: CASSQGRGHSPLHF
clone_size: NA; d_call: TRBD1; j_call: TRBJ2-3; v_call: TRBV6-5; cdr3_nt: TGTGCCAGCACCGACGGACAGGGGGCAGATACGCAGTATTTT; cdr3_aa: CASTDGQGADTQYF
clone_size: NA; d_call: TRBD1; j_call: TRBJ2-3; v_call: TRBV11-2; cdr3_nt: TGTGCCAGCAGCTTAGATGTTAGGGGACAGGGCACAGATACGCAGTATTTT; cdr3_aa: CASSLDVRGQGTDTQYF
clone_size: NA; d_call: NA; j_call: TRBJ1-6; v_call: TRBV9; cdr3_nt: TGTGCCAGCAGCGTGGAGTCAAATTCACCCCTCCACTTT; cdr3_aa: CASSVESNSPLHF
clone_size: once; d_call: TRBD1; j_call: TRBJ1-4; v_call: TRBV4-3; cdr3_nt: TGCGCCAGCAGCCAAGGAGGAGGGGGCCGGGAAAAACTGTTTTTT; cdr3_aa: CASSQGGGGREKLFF
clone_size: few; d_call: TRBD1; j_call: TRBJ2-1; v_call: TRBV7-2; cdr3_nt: TGTGCCAGCAGCCCGCAGGGGGCGTACTACAATGAGCAGTTCTTC; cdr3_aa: CASSPQGAYYNEQFF
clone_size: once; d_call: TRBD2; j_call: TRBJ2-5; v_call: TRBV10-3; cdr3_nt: TGTGCCATCAGTGGATTTAGCGGGATAGGCTTGGGGACCCAGTACTTC; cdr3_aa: CAISGFSGIGLGTQYF
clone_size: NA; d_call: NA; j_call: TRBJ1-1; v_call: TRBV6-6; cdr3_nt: TGTGCCAGCAGTTACTCCGAGGGCTCCACTGAAGCTTTCTTT; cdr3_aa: CASSYSEGSTEAFF
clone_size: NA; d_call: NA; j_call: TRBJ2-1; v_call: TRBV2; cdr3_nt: TGTGCCAGCAGTGAAGGACAGTTCCATGAGCAGTTCTTC; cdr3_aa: CASSEGQFHEQFF